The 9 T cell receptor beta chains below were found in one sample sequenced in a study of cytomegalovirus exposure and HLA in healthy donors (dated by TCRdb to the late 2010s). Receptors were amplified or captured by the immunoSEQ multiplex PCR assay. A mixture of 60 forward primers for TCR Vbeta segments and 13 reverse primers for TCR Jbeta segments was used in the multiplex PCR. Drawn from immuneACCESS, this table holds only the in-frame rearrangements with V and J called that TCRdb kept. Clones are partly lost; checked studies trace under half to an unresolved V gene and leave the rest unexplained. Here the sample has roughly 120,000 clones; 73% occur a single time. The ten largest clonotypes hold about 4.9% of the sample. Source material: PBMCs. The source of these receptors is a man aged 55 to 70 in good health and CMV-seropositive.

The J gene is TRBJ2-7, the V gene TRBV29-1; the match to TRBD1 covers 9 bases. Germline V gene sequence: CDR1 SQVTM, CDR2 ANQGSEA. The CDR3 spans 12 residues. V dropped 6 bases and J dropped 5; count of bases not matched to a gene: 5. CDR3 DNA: TGCAGCGTGGGGGGACAGGGAGACGAGCAGTACTTC. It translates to CSVGGQGDEQYF.

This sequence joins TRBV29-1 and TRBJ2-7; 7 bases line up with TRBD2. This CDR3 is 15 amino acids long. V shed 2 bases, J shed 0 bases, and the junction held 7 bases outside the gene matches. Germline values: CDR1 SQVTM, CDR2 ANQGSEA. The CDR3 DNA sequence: TGCAGCGTTGAATATAGCCTAGCGGACTCCTACGAGCAGTACTTC. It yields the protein CSVEYSLADSYEQYF.

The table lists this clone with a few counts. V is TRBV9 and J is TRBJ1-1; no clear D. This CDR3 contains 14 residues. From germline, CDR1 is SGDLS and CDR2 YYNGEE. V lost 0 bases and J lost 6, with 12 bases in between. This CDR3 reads CASSVEEAQPEAFF. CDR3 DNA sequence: TGTGCCAGCAGCGTAGAGGAGGCTCAGCCTGAAGCTTTCTTT.

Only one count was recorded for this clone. CDR3 coding DNA: TGCGCCAGCAGTGAGTCGTACGGCGAGCAGTACTTC. This encodes CASSESYGEQYF. The chain uses TRBV10-1 and TRBJ2-7; D unresolved. Germline V gives CDR1 WNHNN, CDR2 SYGVQD (reference sequence). Trimming stripped 0 bases from V and 6 bases from J, with 6 bases between. The CDR3 extends over 12 amino acids.

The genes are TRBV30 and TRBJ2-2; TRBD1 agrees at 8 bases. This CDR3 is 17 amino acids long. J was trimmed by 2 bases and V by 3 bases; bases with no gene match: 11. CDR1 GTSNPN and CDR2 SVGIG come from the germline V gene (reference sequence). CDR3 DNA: TGTGCCTGGAGGGGGACAGGCGGGCTACTCAACACCGGGGAGCTGTTTTTT. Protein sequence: CAWRGTGGLLNTGELFF.

In DNA, the CDR3 is TGTGCCAGCAGCTTCTTGGGGACAGGGTTTGAAGGCGAGCAGTTCTTC. It codes for CASSFLGTGFEGEQFF. The chain links TRBV7-9 to TRBJ2-1; TRBD1 matches at 9 bases. Germline lookup yields CDR1 SEHNR and CDR2 FQNEAQ (reference sequence). The CDR3 spans 16 residues. Trimming cost V 3 bases and J 10 bases; bases outside gene matches: 13.

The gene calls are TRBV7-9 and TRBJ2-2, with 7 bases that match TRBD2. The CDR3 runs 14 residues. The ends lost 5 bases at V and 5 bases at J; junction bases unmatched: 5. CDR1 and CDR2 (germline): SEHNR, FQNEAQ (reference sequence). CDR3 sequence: CASSLPGGTGELFF. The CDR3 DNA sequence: TGTGCCAGCAGCCTACCCGGGGGGACCGGGGAGCTGTTTTTT.

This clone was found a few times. The CDR3 nucleotides read TGTGCCAGCCGGGACAGGGTTATGCCTGAAGCTTTCTTT. Amino acids: CASRDRVMPEAFF. The gene calls are TRBV28 and TRBJ1-1, with TRBD1 identical over 9 bases. The junction had 7 bases not matched to a gene; V was cut back by 8 bases and J by 6 bases. Germline V gene data show CDR1 as MDHEN and CDR2 as SYDVKM. This CDR3 has 13 amino acids. Using reference TRBV28 and TRBJ1-1 for the parts outside the CDR3, the full variable domain is DVKVTQSSRYLVKRTGEKVFLECVQDMDHENMFWYRQDPGLGLRLIYFSYDVKMKEKGDIPEGYSVSREKKERFSLILESASTNQTSMYLCASRDRVMPEAFFGQGTRLTVV.

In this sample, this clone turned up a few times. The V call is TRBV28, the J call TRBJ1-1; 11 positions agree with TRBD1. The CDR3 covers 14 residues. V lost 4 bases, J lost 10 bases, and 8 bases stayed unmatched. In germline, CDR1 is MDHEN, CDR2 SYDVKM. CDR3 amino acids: CASSSISGTGGAFF. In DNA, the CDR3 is TGTGCCAGCAGTTCTATCTCCGGGACAGGGGGAGCTTTCTTT.